This passage covers 21 T cell receptor beta chains from one sample sequenced in a study of cytomegalovirus exposure and HLA in healthy donors. Primers for the PCR totalled 60 Vbeta and 13 Jbeta. Here immunoSEQ multiplex PCR was the method, and the copy in TCRdb shows in-frame clones only, minus some. Of fewer than 250,000 clones listed, more than 60% are singletons. Sequenced sample: PBMCs. Receptors were obtained from a woman aged 25 to 39 in good health and CMV-seronegative.

The chain uses TRBV4-1 and TRBJ2-2; the D gene is possibly TRBD2 (5 bases). Trimming removed 6 bases at V and 4 bases at J, with 12 bases between. Germline CDR1 is MGHRA and CDR2 is YSYEKL. The CDR3 spans 14 residues. CDR3 bases: TGCGCCAGCAGTCCCGCTGGGAGCACCGGGGAGCTGTTTTTT. It yields the protein CASSPAGSTGELFF.

The CDR3 nucleotides are TGTGCCAGCAGCTTACAGGGGAAGTACGAGCAGTACTTC. Protein product: CASSLQGKYEQYF. The J gene is TRBJ2-5, the V gene TRBV6-5; 7 bases line up with TRBD1. TRBJ2-7 matches the DNA end more closely, so the J call is doubtful. The germline gives CDR1 MNHEY, CDR2 SVGAGI. CDR3 size: 13 residues.

The chain carries TRBV27 and TRBJ2-3, with 7 bases fitting TRBD1. The CDR3 length is 12 residues. Germline trimming cut 5 bases from V and 6 bases from J; bases unmatched to any gene: 2. Germline values: CDR1 MNHEY, CDR2 SMNVEV (reference sequence). CDR3 sequence (DNA): TGTGCCAGCAGTCTCAGGGGGGATACGCAGTATTTT. Amino acid sequence: CASSLRGDTQYF.

This chain connects TRBV5-6 to TRBJ2-2; maybe TRBD2 (5 bases). CDR1 is SGHDT, CDR2 YYEEEE, per germline. The CDR3 sequence is 12 residues long. Deletions cut 2 bases from V and 7 bases from J, with 6 bases between. CDR3 sequence: CASSLRGGELFF. CDR3 bases: TGTGCCAGCAGCTTACGGGGCGGGGAGCTGTTTTTT.

This clone was seen a handful of times. The genes are TRBV2 and TRBJ1-4; tentatively, D is TRBD1 (5 bases). Per the germline V gene, CDR1 is SNHLY and CDR2 is FYNNEI. V dropped 2 bases and J dropped 3 bases, with 10 bases sitting between them. The CDR3 is 15 amino acids. The CDR3 reads CASSESGGANEKLFF. The CDR3 bases are TGTGCCAGCAGTGAATCCGGGGGGGCTAATGAAAAACTGTTTTTT.

The genes are TRBV19 and TRBJ2-7; maybe TRBD1 (5 bases). The CDR3 length is 13 residues. CDR1 is LNHDA, CDR2 SQIVND, per germline (reference sequence). The V and J ends lost 6 bases and 1 base respectively, with 10 bases between them. The CDR3 loop reads CASSFPGSYEQYF. As DNA, the CDR3 is TGTGCCAGTAGCTTTCCAGGGTCCTACGAGCAGTACTTC.

The rearrangement joins TRBV6-1 to TRBJ1-1; 8 bases line up with TRBD1. The germline V gene encodes CDR1 MNHNS and CDR2 SASEGT. Unmatched junction bases numbered 9, after V lost 5 bases and J lost 4 bases. The CDR3 has 15 amino acids. The CDR3 DNA sequence: TGTGCCAGCAGTTCCCGACAGGGGTACGGCACTGAAGCTTTCTTT. Its translation: CASSSRQGYGTEAFF.

This clone was detected only a few times. J is TRBJ2-1 and V is TRBV11-2, with D possibly matching TRBD2 (5 bases). In germline, CDR1 is SGHAT, CDR2 FQNNGV. The CDR3 spans 16 residues. Trimming shortened V by 4 bases and J by 3 bases, and 16 bases separated the two germline ends. Here the CDR3 reads CASSSSLSSGYNEQFF. CDR3 nucleotide sequence: TGTGCCAGCAGCTCTTCGTTGAGCAGCGGCTACAATGAGCAGTTCTTC.

V gene TRBV6-5 combines with J gene TRBJ1-1; the match to TRBD1 covers 7 bases. Germline V lookup: CDR1 MNHEY, CDR2 SVGAGI. This CDR3 has 14 residues. Losses at the gene ends were 8 bases for V and 0 bases for J; bases not matched to a gene: 6. CDR3 in DNA: TGTGCCAGCTTTAAGACAGGGATGAACACTGAAGCTTTCTTT. It is translated as CASFKTGMNTEAFF.

This chain joins TRBV2 and TRBJ2-5, with D hard to call. V was trimmed by 0 bases and J by 8 bases, leaving 10 bases between them. The germline V gene has CDR1 SNHLY and CDR2 FYNNEI. The CDR3 sequence is 13 residues long. Here the CDR3 DNA reads TGTGCCAGCAGTGAAGCGCATGAAACTACCCAGTACTTC. Encoded protein: CASSEAHETTQYF.

V is TRBV6-1 and J is TRBJ1-1; the match to TRBD1 covers 7 bases. V shed 4 bases and J 2 bases; nucleotides not matched to a gene: 7. Germline CDR1 MNHNS, CDR2 SASEGT. The CDR3 has 15 residues. CDR3 sequence reads: CASSGRQGYNTEAFF. The CDR3 DNA is TGTGCCAGCAGTGGCCGACAGGGCTATAACACTGAAGCTTTCTTT.

The rearrangement joins TRBV10-2 to TRBJ2-7; 7 bases agree with TRBD1. Trimming removed 5 bases from V and 5 bases from J; junction bases left unmatched: 0. The CDR3 runs 11 residues. CDR1 is WSHSY and CDR2 is SAAADI in the germline V gene. For the CDR3, the DNA is TGCGCCAGCAGTACAGGGGACGAGCAGTACTTC. Translating it yields CASSTGDEQYF.

The chain uses TRBV6-5 and TRBJ1-5; 7 nucleotides match TRBD1. CDR1 is MNHEY, CDR2 SVGAGI, per germline. V lost 5 bases and J lost 2; bases outside the gene matches: 6. This CDR3 comprises 15 residues. CDR3: CASSLQGVGNQPQHF. CDR3 nucleotides: TGTGCCAGCAGTCTCCAGGGGGTGGGCAATCAGCCCCAGCATTTT.

The chain couples TRBV28 to TRBJ2-7; 8 bases agree with TRBD1. Trimming took 2 bases from V and 6 from J; bases not matched to a gene: 3. CDR3 length: 13 residues. Germline CDR1 reads MDHEN; CDR2 reads SYDVKM. This CDR3 is CASSLNRGFEQYF. DNA for the CDR3: TGTGCCAGCAGTTTAAACAGGGGGTTCGAGCAGTACTTC.

The CDR3 region is CASSVVGTIGTDTQYF. CDR3 DNA sequence: TGTGCCAGCAGCGTAGTGGGGACTATAGGCACAGATACGCAGTATTTT. This sequence joins TRBV9 and TRBJ2-3; 7 bases fit TRBD2. The trim removed 0 bases at V and 1 base at J, leaving 5 bases unmatched. Germline loops: CDR1 SGDLS, CDR2 YYNGEE. The CDR3 is 16 amino acids. Together with reference TRBV9 and TRBJ2-3, the CDR3 gives the full variable domain: DSGVTQTPKHLITATGQRVTLRCSPRSGDLSVYWYQQSLDQGLQFLIQYYNGEERAKGNILERFSAQQFPDLHSELNLSSLELGDSALYFCASSVVGTIGTDTQYFGPGTRLTVL.

The V gene is TRBV4-1, the J gene TRBJ2-1, with D perhaps matching TRBD2 (6 bases). CDR1 and CDR2 (germline): MGHRA, YSYEKL. Trimming stripped 5 bases from V and 0 bases from J, with 14 bases between. CDR3 size: 16 residues. DNA for the CDR3: TGCGCCAGCAGCTCGGACCGGGAGAGCTCCTACAATGAGCAGTTCTTC. Translation: CASSSDRESSYNEQFF.

The chain has TRBV7-8 and TRBJ2-4; tentative D call: TRBD2 (5 bases). The ends were cut back, 2 bases at V and 4 bases at J, with 9 bases in the middle. Germline CDR1 and CDR2: SGHVS and FQNEAQ. The CDR3 has 14 amino acids. This CDR3 reads CASSLWSGKNIQYF. The DNA for the CDR3 is TGTGCCAGCAGCTTATGGTCGGGGAAAAACATTCAGTACTTC.

This clone has only one observation. V and J are TRBV2 and TRBJ2-3; a weak D match, TRBD2 (6 bases). Deletions cut 7 bases from V and 6 bases from J, with 17 bases between. Germline-derived CDR1 and CDR2 are SNHLY and FYNNEI. This CDR3 region has 14 residues. CDR3 nucleotides: TGTGCCAGCAAAACGTCCCCGGGGAGGGATACGCAGTATTTT. It is translated as CASKTSPGRDTQYF. The whole variable domain, filled in from reference TRBV2 and TRBJ2-3, reads EPEVTQTPSHQVTQMGQEVILRCVPISNHLYFYWYRQILGQKVEFLVSFYNNEISEKSEIFDDQFSVERPDGSNFTLKIRSTKLEDSAMYFCASKTSPGRDTQYFGPGTRLTVL.

The CDR3 here is CATSSDKGGFNTEAFF. The CDR3 coding sequence is TGTGCCACCAGCAGCGACAAAGGAGGTTTCAACACTGAAGCTTTCTTT. V is TRBV15 and J is TRBJ1-1; no firm D call. CDR1 and CDR2 from the germline V gene are LNHNV and YYDKDF (reference sequence). The V gene lost 3 bases and the J gene lost 2 bases, with 16 bases spanning the gap. The length of the CDR3 is 16 residues.

The table lists this clone with a count of one. The CDR3 coding sequence is TGTGCCAGCAGCGTAGGTGGAGCGGGGGGCAGAGATACGCAGTATTTT. It translates to CASSVGGAGGRDTQYF. This chain connects TRBV9 to TRBJ2-3, with 9 bases lining up with TRBD2. With V trimmed by 0 bases and J by 5 bases, 7 bases remained unmatched. This CDR3 has 16 amino acids. Germline assignment: CDR1 SGDLS and CDR2 YYNGEE.

This chain connects TRBV15 to TRBJ1-1, with 8 nucleotides matching TRBD1. This CDR3 spans 16 amino acids. After removal of 5 bases from V and 5 bases from J, the junction contained 13 bases not matched to a gene. Germline assignment: CDR1 LNHNV and CDR2 YYDKDF (reference sequence). The CDR3 region is CATSGGWTGTGTEAFF. DNA for the CDR3: TGTGCCACCAGCGGCGGTTGGACAGGGACGGGGACTGAAGCTTTCTTT.